The rows below give T cell receptor beta chains drawn from one sample of a study of cytomegalovirus exposure and HLA in healthy donors. TCRdb's table, derived via immunoSEQ multiplex PCR, lists solely in-frame clones and lacks some. The repertoire has 150,000 to 200,000 clones, around 73% of them found once; the top ten carry 2% to 2.5%. Sequencing input: PBMCs. These receptor sequences come from a man aged 55 to 70 in good health and CMV-seronegative. Both conserved end residues are part of each CDR3. D genes are given only for firm matches. The size entry is marked missing in some rows and otherwise reads once, few, many or a size class.

clone_size	v_call	j_call	d_call	cdr3_aa	cdr3_nt
once	TRBV2	TRBJ1-2	.	CASSYSGGYTF	TGTGCCAGCAGTTACAGTGGCGGCTACACCTTC
.	TRBV7-3	TRBJ1-1	.	CASSLGENTEAFF	TGTGCCAGCAGCCTGGGAGAGAACACTGAAGCTTTCTTT
once	TRBV2	TRBJ1-2	TRBD1	CASRTGTGDPYGYTF	TGTGCCAGCAGGACCGGGACAGGGGATCCCTATGGCTACACCTTC
.	TRBV21-1	TRBJ1-3	.	CASSRRTGGGNTIYF	TGTGCCAGCAGCCGACGGACAGGGGGAGGAAACACCATATATTTT
.	TRBV7-6	TRBJ2-1	TRBD1	CASREGTGPPNEQFF	TGTGCCAGCAGGGAAGGGACAGGGCCACCCAATGAGCAGTTCTTC
.	TRBV6-6	TRBJ1-6	.	CASSLAGNSPLHF	TGTGCCAGCAGTTTGGCAGGGAACTCACCCCTCCACTTT
few	TRBV21-1	TRBJ2-1	.	CERGRARKEQFF	TGTGAACGCGGGAGGGCCAGAAAAGAGCAGTTCTTC
.	TRBV5-1	TRBJ1-2	TRBD1	CASSPTGDPNYGYPF	TGCGCCAGCAGCCCCACAGGGGACCCTAACTATGGCTACCCCTTC
.	TRBV6-5	TRBJ2-1	TRBD2	CASRLTGGPREQFF	TGTGCCAGCAGGCTAACGGGAGGGCCCAGAGAGCAGTTCTTC
.	TRBV27	TRBJ1-2	TRBD1	CASRPTTGARGYTF	TGTGCCAGCAGACCAACGACAGGGGCACGCGGCTACACCTTC
.	TRBV19	TRBJ2-3	.	CASSKGGFTDTQYF	TGTGCCAGTAGTAAGGGCGGGTTCACAGATACGCAGTATTTT
.	TRBV5-4	TRBJ2-7	TRBD2	CASSSGTSGNYEQYF	TGTGCCAGCAGCTCCGGGACTAGCGGCAACTACGAGCAGTACTTC
.	TRBV5-1	TRBJ2-2	TRBD1	CASSLDPGGNTGELFF	TGCGCCAGCAGCTTGGATCCAGGGGGGAACACCGGGGAGCTGTTTTTT
.	TRBV19	TRBJ1-2	.	CASSIGGQGTNYGYTF	TGTGCCAGTAGTATAGGGGGGCAGGGAACCAACTATGGCTACACCTTC
.	TRBV19	TRBJ1-5	.	CASSMRADSNQPQHF	TGTGCCAGTAGTATGAGGGCAGATAGCAATCAGCCCCAGCATTTT
.	TRBV28	TRBJ1-2	.	CASSFFDRGYTF	TGTGCCAGCAGTTTTTTTGACAGAGGCTACACCTTC
.	TRBV19	TRBJ2-7	.	CASTPTAALTYEQYF	TGTGCCAGTACGCCGACGGCAGCGCTCACCTACGAGCAGTACTTC
.	TRBV29-1	TRBJ2-4	.	CSVETAAKNIQYF	TGCAGCGTTGAGACAGCGGCCAAAAACATTCAGTACTTC
few	TRBV2	TRBJ1-3	.	CASSEALPGSGNTIYF	TGTGCCAGCAGTGAAGCACTGCCAGGGTCGGGAAACACCATATATTTT
.	TRBV29-1	TRBJ1-5	.	CSVGGAGGNQPQHF	TGCAGCGTTGGAGGGGCAGGGGGCAATCAGCCCCAGCATTTT
.	TRBV11-2	TRBJ2-3	.	CASSLARPPSTDTQYF	TGTGCCAGCAGCTTAGCCAGGCCCCCTAGCACAGATACGCAGTATTTT
.	TRBV6-6	TRBJ2-5	.	CASSNRPGQGGQYF	TGTGCCAGCAGTAACCGCCCGGGACAAGGCGGCCAGTACTTC
.	TRBV7-9	TRBJ2-1	.	CASSETTPTYNEQFF	TGTGCCAGCAGCGAAACAACCCCGACCTACAATGAGCAGTTCTTC
.	TRBV19	TRBJ1-1	.	CASSTLIEAFF	TGTGCCAGTAGTACGTTAATCGAAGCTTTCTTT
.	TRBV7-2	TRBJ1-5	.	CASSSRANQPQHF	TGTGCCAGCAGCAGCAGGGCAAATCAGCCCCAGCATTTT
.	TRBV11-3	TRBJ2-5	TRBD2	CASSPGQAGVQETQYF	TGTGCCAGCAGCCCAGGTCAAGCGGGGGTCCAAGAGACCCAGTACTTC
.	TRBV11-2	TRBJ2-5	TRBD2	CASSSGLAGVYF	TGTGCCAGCAGCTCCGGACTAGCGGGCGTGTACTTC
few	TRBV10-3	TRBJ2-7	TRBD1	CAISESLTGAHSYEQYF	TGTGCCATCAGTGAGTCACTGACAGGGGCTCATTCCTACGAGCAGTACTTC
.	TRBV19	TRBJ1-2	.	CASSIIPGMTNYGYTF	TGTGCCAGTAGTATTATACCAGGGATGACTAACTATGGCTACACCTTC
.	TRBV6-1	TRBJ2-1	TRBD2	CASSDGGGLAGVGNEQFF	TGTGCCAGCAGTGACGGCGGGGGACTAGCGGGAGTAGGTAATGAGCAGTTCTTC
.	TRBV10-3	TRBJ2-5	.	CATALAEETQYF	TGTGCCACCGCACTGGCGGAAGAGACCCAGTACTTC
.	TRBV6-1	TRBJ1-5	.	CASSPVGRANQPQHF	TGTGCCAGCAGCCCTGTAGGGAGGGCTAATCAGCCCCAGCATTTT
.	TRBV23-1	TRBJ1-5	TRBD1	CASYDRDRNQPQHF	TGCGCCAGCTATGACCGGGACAGAAATCAGCCCCAGCATTTT
.	TRBV29-1	TRBJ2-7	.	CSVGGHLTYEQYF	TGCAGCGTTGGAGGACACTTAACCTACGAGCAGTACTTC
.	TRBV7-9	TRBJ1-6	.	CASSLVAGATYNSPLHF	TGTGCCAGCAGCTTAGTAGCAGGGGCAACCTATAATTCACCCCTCCACTTT
many	TRBV13	TRBJ1-2	TRBD1	CASSPGQGVSYGYTF	TGTGCCAGCAGCCCCGGACAGGGCGTTTCCTATGGCTACACCTTC
.	TRBV5-1	TRBJ1-1	.	CASSSGYGNTEAFF	TGCGCCAGCAGTTCGGGATATGGGAACACTGAAGCTTTCTTT
.	TRBV7-6	TRBJ2-1	TRBD2	CASSKTSGMGLNEQFF	TGTGCCAGCAGCAAAACGAGCGGGATGGGTTTAAATGAGCAGTTCTTC
.	TRBV4-1	TRBJ2-1	.	CASSQGTSSSYNEQFF	TGCGCCAGCAGCCAAGGGACTTCGAGCTCCTACAATGAGCAGTTCTTC
.	TRBV4-1	TRBJ2-7	TRBD1	CASSPPGTVTYEQYF	TGCGCCAGCAGCCCACCGGGGACAGTAACCTACGAGCAGTACTTC
.	TRBV18	TRBJ1-1	TRBD1	CASRLGTGVFRTEAFF	TGTGCCAGCCGCCTCGGGACAGGGGTTTTTCGCACTGAAGCTTTCTTT
.	TRBV19	TRBJ1-6	TRBD1	CASRQGAYNSPLHF	TGTGCCAGTAGACAGGGGGCTTATAATTCACCCCTCCACTTT
.	TRBV7-9	TRBJ1-1	TRBD1	CASSLGTGEPSRTEAFF	TGTGCCAGCAGCTTAGGAACAGGGGAGCCCAGTAGGACTGAAGCTTTCTTT
.	TRBV19	TRBJ1-1	.	CASSSSQGTEAFF	TGTGCCAGTTCCAGCTCACAGGGCACTGAAGCTTTCTTT
.	TRBV2	TRBJ2-7	.	CASSAPIPRGQYF	TGTGCCAGCAGCGCCCCCATCCCGCGGGGGCAGTACTTC
.	TRBV9	TRBJ1-1	.	CASSAQMNTEAFF	TGTGCCAGCAGCGCACAGATGAACACTGAAGCTTTCTTT
.	TRBV4-2	TRBJ1-2	TRBD1	CASSQTQQGAGGYPF	TGTGCCAGCAGCCAGACTCAACAGGGGGCTGGGGGCTACCCCTTC
.	TRBV10-2	TRBJ2-2	TRBD2	CASSVMAGGRTGELFF	TGCGCCAGCAGTGTTATGGCGGGAGGCCGTACCGGGGAGCTGTTTTTT